This T cell receptor (beta chain) is from a study of blood T cell repertoires in COVID-19. Under the authors' procedure: It was from reference gene primer amplification that nucleated cell counts were estimated. Clones were read by immunoSEQ multiplex PCR, and TCRdb kept only the in-frame ones, dropping some. V and J calls and clone size follow that table, whereas D and trimming were derived from the DNA. Of about 60,000 clones in the sample, 85% to 90% were seen once. The CDR3 is made up of 17 amino acids. Germline-derived CDR1 and CDR2 are MNHEY and SMNVEV (reference sequence). V lost 7 bases, J lost 0 bases, and 11 bases stayed unmatched.

This clonotype was sampled from a human donor with active COVID-19. The donor label of this sample is uncertain. Source material: peripheral blood. V is TRBV27 and J is TRBJ1-4; 7 bases align to TRBD1. The DNA for the CDR3 is TGTGCCAGCATGGGACAGCACGTACCCTCAACTAATGAAAAACTGTTTTTT. It codes for CASMGQHVPSTNEKLFF.